Ten or more counts support the clone carrying this T cell receptor beta chain. The antigen remains unidentified. This record comes from a study of T cells in Graves' hyperthyroidism and ophthalmopathy. Study-wide points: Blood also held most thyroid clonotypes expanded beyond 0.001.

CDR1 and CDR2 (germline): SNHLY, FYNNEI. The CDR3 runs 15 residues. V dropped 6 bases and J dropped 0; count of bases not matched to a gene: 4. Across 18 months, stable Graves' hyperthyroidism was marked by no progression to ophthalmopathy. The hyperthyroidism was newly diagnosed and had lasted under 2 months; the patients were aged 18 to 65. This sample holds PBMCs from 10 ml fresh peripheral blood. What was amplified from RNA transcripts were TCR beta CDR3 regions. A set of HTBI primers served as the primers for a first-round RT-PCR of the TCR CDR3. Each CDR3 protein is one row after TCRdb ran MiXCR on the multiplex PCR reads. The repertoire holds hundreds of thousands of distinct CDR3 sequences, with around 13% as singletons.

The clonotype comes from a woman between 18 and 30 years old with Graves' hyperthyroidism. Sequencing was performed on blood. The rearrangement links TRBV2 to TRBJ1-5, with 8 bases that match TRBD1. CDR3 sequence reads: CASSGQGYSNQPQHF. The CDR3 region has the DNA TGTGCCAGCAGCGGACAGGGCTATAGCAATCAGCCCCAGCATTTT.